The 2 T cell receptor beta chains below were found in one sample sequenced in a study of control samples from healthy donors and cancer patients. Some clones are missing from TCRdb's copy, which holds only in-frame ones; the method was immunoSEQ multiplex PCR. Among about 110,000 clones listed, about 80% were seen once. The sample taken for sequencing was blood. These receptors were taken from a man aged 18 to 35 in good health.

The chain joins TRBV6-1 to TRBJ1-5; D not certain. Trimming took off 1 base at V and 1 base at J, with 8 bases between the two ends. Germline loops: CDR1 MNHNS, CDR2 SASEGT. The CDR3 totals 15 residues. The CDR3 DNA reads TGTGCCAGCAGTGAAGAGGGTTTGAGCAATCAGCCCCAGCATTTT. Encoded protein: CASSEEGLSNQPQHF.

V and J are TRBV7-2 and TRBJ2-1; 7 positions match TRBD1. The CDR3 sequence is 15 residues long. Trimming cost V 6 bases and J 0 bases; bases outside gene matches: 5. Germline V gene data show CDR1 as SGHTA and CDR2 as FQGNSA. The CDR3 region is CASSSTGVSYNEQFF. The CDR3 DNA reads as TGTGCCAGCAGTTCCACAGGGGTCTCCTACAATGAGCAGTTCTTC.